This T cell receptor (beta chain) was recovered during a study of esophageal squamous cell carcinoma under preoperative chemotherapy. Study-level results: Clonal contraction, more than amplification, hit abundant clones after paclitaxel-nedaplatin. Post-treatment tumor-infiltrating lymphocytes appeared partly derived from peripheral T cells migrating into the tumor.

CDR3 length equals 16 residues. The germline V and J ends were trimmed by 1 base and 0 bases, with 10 bases remaining between them. Per germline, CDR1 SGHNT and CDR2 YENEEA. MiXCR was run by TCRdb on the PCR reads, yielding one entry per CDR3 protein. The sample lists approximately 30,000 distinct CDR3 sequences, under 55% seen once, with approximately 12% in the top ten. Specified time point: before preoperative PTX-NDP chemotherapy. Patients received paclitaxel-nedaplatin as preoperative chemotherapy before surgery. This clonotype has only a few counts. Its antigen is currently unknown. Collection took place from a patient given preoperative chemotherapy. The TCR comes from a human donor with esophageal squamous cell carcinoma. The donor label of this sample is uncertain. The gene calls are TRBV11-3 and TRBJ2-1; no clear D. In DNA form, the CDR3 reads TGTGCCAGCAGCTTAGGCTATCTTGACTCCTACAATGAGCAGTTCTTC. Translated, it gives CASSLGYLDSYNEQFF.